The rows below give T cell receptor beta chains drawn from one sample of a study of tumor-infiltrating lymphocytes in primary liver carcinoma. TCRdb analysed the multiplex PCR reads with MiXCR anew, one entry per CDR3 protein. This sample has fewer than 200,000 distinct CDR3 sequences, with around four fifths found just once. Sequencing was carried out using tumor tissue from primary liver carcinoma. All receptors come from a middle-aged man with primary liver carcinoma and hepatitis B virus infection. The CDR3 runs from the conserved cysteine through the conserved F or W. The order of the fields is V gene, J gene, clone size, D gene, CDR3 protein, CDR3 DNA. D genes are given only for firm matches. Size values are once, few and many counts, or a class for expanded clones, and some rows have none.

>TRBV6-1|TRBJ2-1|NA|TRBD2
CASCDRLAAGNVQFF
TGTGCCAGCTGTGACCGACTAGCGGCGGGGAATGTGCAGTTCTTC
>TRBV4-1|TRBJ2-7|NA|TRBD1
CASQGTGEEQHF
TGCGCCAGCCAGGGGACAGGGGAAGAGCAGCACTTC
>TRBV12-3/TRBV12-4|TRBJ1-1|NA|NA
CASRIRINTAAFF
TGTGCCAGCAGGATTCGAATTAATACTGCAGCTTTCTTT
>TRBV2|TRBJ1-2|NA|TRBD1
CANRGQGLDGYTF
TGTGCCAACAGGGGACAGGGGCTCGATGGCTACACCTTC
>TRBV5-4|TRBJ2-3|once|NA
CASRADYNMDTQYF
TGTGCCAGCAGGGCGGACTATAACATGGATACGCAGTATTTT
>TRBV4-1|TRBJ2-1|NA|TRBD2
CANSPELAGAYNEQFF
TGCGCCAACAGTCCCGAACTAGCGGGGGCCTACAATGAGCAGTTCTTC
>TRBV5-6|TRBJ2-2|NA|NA
CVSAAQGAPSNTGELFF
TGTGTCAGCGCCGCACAGGGTGCTCCATCGAACACGGGGGAGCTATTTTTT
>TRBV29-1|TRBJ2-3|once|NA
CSVEGGPGITDTHYF
TGCAGCGTTGAGGGCGGGCCAGGCATCACAGATACGCATTATTTT
>TRBV29-1|TRBJ2-7|once|NA
CSILGRFDGPPSCEQYF
TGTAGCATCCTAGGGCGCTTCGACGGACCCCCCTCCTGCGAGCAGTACTTC
>TRBV11-1|TRBJ2-3|NA|NA
CASSSGESYIGARTDTHYF
TGTGCCAGCAGCTCTGGGGAAAGCTATATTGGAGCCCGCACAGATACGCACTATTTT
>TRBV4-3|TRBJ1-2|NA|NA
CSSSQPGTGNGYTF
TGCTCCAGCAGCCAACCCGGTACAGGGAATGGCTACACCTTC
>TRBV6-2/TRBV6-3|TRBJ2-6|NA|NA
CVSISGGGLPGANILTF
TGTGTCAGCATCTCCGGAGGGGGTTTACCTGGGGCCAACATCCTGACTTTC
>TRBV11-2|TRBJ2-1|once|TRBD2
CASRYSGPLDKEQFF
TGTGCCAGCAGATATAGCGGGCCACTCGACAAAGAGCAGTTCTTC
>TRBV30|TRBJ2-6|NA|NA
CACPDGSFGAKVLTF
TGTGCCTGCCCGGACGGTAGCTTTGGGGCCAAAGTCCTGACTTTC
>TRBV29-1|TRBJ2-2|NA|TRBD2
CNVRTRAANTGELFF
TGCAACGTTAGGACTAGGGCGGCGAACACCGGGGAGCTGTTTTTT
>TRBV6-6|TRBJ1-3|NA|NA
CASGPATASGNTIYF
TGTGCCAGCGGACCTGCGACGGCCTCTGGAAACACCATATATTTT
>TRBV5-1|TRBJ1-1|many|NA
CASSLADGGRHTEAFF
TGCGCCAGCAGCTTGGCCGACGGAGGCAGACACACTGAAGCTTTCTTT
>TRBV4-1|TRBJ2-5|once|NA
CASSPDGREYETQYF
TGCGCCAGCAGCCCTGATGGCAGGGAGTACGAGACCCAGTACTTC
>TRBV4-2|TRBJ1-2|NA|NA
CAISQDPSGMNYGYTF
TGCGCCATCAGCCAAGATCCTTCAGGGATGAACTATGGCTACACCTTC
>TRBV11-2|TRBJ2-3|NA|TRBD2
CASSSVLAGVLGTQYF
TGTGCCAGCAGCTCGGTACTAGCGGGAGTGTTGGGTACGCAGTATTTT
>TRBV5-4|TRBJ2-5|once|TRBD2
CASSFGTTGETQYF
TGTGCCAGCAGTTTCGGGACTACCGGAGAGACCCAGTACTTC
>TRBV28|TRBJ2-4|NA|NA
CASSSVFIYYF
TGTGCCAGCAGTTCGGTATTTATTTATTACTTC
>TRBV28|TRBJ2-5|few|NA
CASSELPGRASRQTQYF
TGTGCCAGCAGTGAATTACCAGGACGAGCTTCCAGGCAGACCCAGTACTTC
>TRBV29-1|TRBJ2-5|NA|TRBD2
CIVRTSGSWGETQYF
TGCATCGTTCGGACTAGCGGGAGTTGGGGAGAGACACAGTACTTC
>TRBV29-1|TRBJ1-2|NA|NA
CSIEEGRRSYGYTF
TGCAGCATTGAAGAGGGTCGCAGGTCATACGGCTACACCTTC
>TRBV29-1|TRBJ2-2|NA|NA
CGVVNRVNTGELFF
TGCGGCGTTGTCAACAGGGTGAACACTGGGGAGCTATTTTTT
>TRBV12-3/TRBV12-4|TRBJ1-2|once|NA
CASRSAIWDTTNYDYTF
TGTGCCAGCAGGAGCGCTATTTGGGACACAACTAACTATGACTACACCTTC
>TRBV29-1|TRBJ1-1|NA|NA
CSVRPEVTEPFF
TGCAGCGTACGACCAGAAGTAACTGAACCTTTCTTT
>TRBV28|TRBJ2-5|NA|TRBD2
CASKPGLTGGTQYF
TGTGCCAGCAAACCGGGACTAACAGGAGGGACCCAGTACTTC
>TRBV6-5|TRBJ1-1|NA|NA
CASSYRGIEALF
TGTGCCAGCAGTTACAGGGGAATTGAAGCTCTCTTT
>TRBV6-5|TRBJ2-5|NA|NA
CASSYAAETEYF
TGTGCCAGCAGTTACGCCGCAGAGACCGAGTACTTC
>TRBV29-1|TRBJ2-5|NA|NA
CSVEGGTSQETRYF
TGCAGCGTTGAAGGTGGGACATCCCAAGAGACCCGGTACTTC
>TRBV6-2/TRBV6-3|TRBJ2-7|NA|NA
CASSYELPYELCF
TGTGCCAGCAGTTACGAGCTACCCTACGAGCTGTGCTTC
>TRBV6-1|TRBJ2-7|NA|NA
CTSSEVRTSRKYEQYF
TGTACCAGCAGTGAAGTACGAACTAGCAGGAAGTACGAGCAGTACTTC
>TRBV29-1|TRBJ1-5|NA|NA
CSVVSGVNQPQHF
TGCAGCGTTGTTAGTGGTGTTAATCAGCCCCAGCATTTT
>TRBV5-1|TRBJ2-5|NA|NA
CASRIDKSGSQQTQYF
TGCGCCAGCAGGATCGACAAGAGCGGAAGCCAACAGACCCAGTACTTC
>TRBV14|TRBJ2-1|NA|NA
CASSAVVGRVNNEQFF
TGTGCCAGCAGTGCCGTAGTGGGGCGGGTAAACAATGAGCAGTTCTTC
>TRBV6-5|TRBJ2-1|NA|NA
CASSQVGGVVAQFF
TGTGCCAGCAGTCAAGTCGGAGGGGTGGTTGCGCAGTTCTTC
>TRBV24-1|TRBJ2-1|NA|TRBD2
CATSEYSTTSSYNKQFF
TGTGCCACCAGTGAATATTCTACGACTAGCTCCTACAATAAGCAGTTTTTC
>TRBV6-1|TRBJ1-5|once|TRBD1
CANILSQGKQPQHF
TGTGCCAACATCCTCTCACAGGGGAAGCAGCCCCAGCATTTT
>TRBV6-6|TRBJ2-1|NA|NA
CTSRPYIESSYNEQFF
TGTACCAGCAGGCCCTACATAGAATCAAGCTACAATGAACAGTTCTTC
>TRBV29-1|TRBJ2-2|NA|NA
CSVAGTNTGKLFF
TGCAGCGTTGCTGGGACGAACACCGGGAAGCTATTTTTT
>TRBV4-2|TRBJ2-5|NA|NA
CASCQVHPDVQETQYF
TGTGCCAGCTGCCAGGTTCACCCGGACGTACAAGAGACCCAGTACTTC
>TRBV5-6|TRBJ2-1|NA|TRBD1
CSSSLGQSPSGYSEQFF
TGTTCCAGCAGCTTGGGACAGAGCCCCTCTGGGTACAGTGAGCAGTTCTTC
>TRBV14|TRBJ2-1|NA|TRBD1
CSSSQEGQGTGYNEQFF
TGTAGCAGCAGCCAAGAAGGTCAGGGGACAGGGTACAATGAGCAGTTCTTC
>TRBV5-6|TRBJ2-1|NA|TRBD2
CASSRGPAGVLTYNEQFF
TGTGCCAGCAGTCGGGGACCAGCGGGAGTTTTGACCTACAATGAGCAGTTCTTC
>TRBV19|TRBJ2-1|NA|NA
CASSIDQGNPQFF
TGTGCCAGTAGTATAGATCAGGGCAATCCCCAGTTCTTC
>TRBV6-2/TRBV6-3|TRBJ2-2|NA|TRBD1
CASSYSSDTGEMFF
TGTGCCAGCAGTTACTCGAGCGACACAGGGGAGATGTTTTTT